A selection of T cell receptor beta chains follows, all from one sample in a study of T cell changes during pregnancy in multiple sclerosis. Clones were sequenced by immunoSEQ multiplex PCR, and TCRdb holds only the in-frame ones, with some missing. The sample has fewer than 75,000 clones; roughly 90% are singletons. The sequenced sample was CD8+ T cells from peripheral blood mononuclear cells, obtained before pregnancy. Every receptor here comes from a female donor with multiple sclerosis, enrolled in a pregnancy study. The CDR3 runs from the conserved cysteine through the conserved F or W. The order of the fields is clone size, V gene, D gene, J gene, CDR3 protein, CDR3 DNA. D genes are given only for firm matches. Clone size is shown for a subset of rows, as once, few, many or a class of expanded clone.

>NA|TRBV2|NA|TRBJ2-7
CASRDQGFDEQYF
TGTGCCAGCAGGGACCAGGGTTTCGACGAGCAGTACTTC
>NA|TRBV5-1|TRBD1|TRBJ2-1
CASSGTGYNEQFF
TGCGCCAGCAGCGGGACAGGATACAATGAGCAGTTCTTC
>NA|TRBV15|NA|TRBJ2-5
CATSRDGAETQYF
TGTGCCACCAGCAGAGATGGGGCGGAGACCCAGTACTTC
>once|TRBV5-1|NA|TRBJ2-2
CASSLPQGIGNTGELFF
TGCGCCAGCAGCCTACCGCAGGGAATAGGTAACACCGGGGAGCTGTTTTTT
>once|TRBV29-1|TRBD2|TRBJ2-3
CSAITSGVTRTDTQYF
TGCAGCGCGATTACTAGCGGCGTTACACGCACAGATACGCAGTATTTT
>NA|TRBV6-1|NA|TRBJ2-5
CASSRGTEGETQYF
TGTGCCAGCAGTCGGGGGACGGAGGGAGAGACCCAGTACTTC
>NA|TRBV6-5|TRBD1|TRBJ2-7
CASSPGAQGYEQYF
TGTGCCAGCAGTCCCGGGGCACAGGGGTACGAGCAGTACTTC
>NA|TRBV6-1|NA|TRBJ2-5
CASSGYRGLGGTQYF
TGTGCCAGCAGTGGGTACAGGGGCCTGGGGGGGACCCAGTACTTC
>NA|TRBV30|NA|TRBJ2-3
CAWSIATDTQYF
TGTGCCTGGAGTATAGCGACAGATACGCAGTATTTT
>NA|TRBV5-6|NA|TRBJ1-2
CASSSQGYDYTF
TGTGCCAGCAGTTCTCAGGGGTACGACTACACCTTC